This TCR beta chain was profiled in a study of regulatory T cells in long-lasting Graves disease. About the research overall: Persistence in Graves' disease denoted antithyroid drug use beyond 5 years alongside positive TSH receptor antibodies.

The V gene's germline CDR1 is MDHEN and CDR2 SYDVKM. Trimming removed 6 bases at V and 2 bases at J, with 8 bases between. CDR3 length: 14 amino acids. Findings and caveats of the study: Lower TCR diversity was seen in persistent Graves' patients than in newly diagnosed ones. Repertoires from persistent disease leaned toward TRBV28, TRBJ1-2 and TRBJ2-5.

The time point is: persistent/refractory GD, antithyroid drugs over 5 years with positive TRAb. Extracted RNA from PBMCs served as the source of the TCR library. The TCR beta library used iRepertoire HTBI primers with Arm-PCR amplification of CDR3. TCRdb reanalysed the multiplex PCR reads using MiXCR and keeps one entry per CDR3 protein. The data hold around 400,000 distinct CDR3 sequences, with 21% observed a single time. There are many counts of this clonotype. No antigen is known for it. This chain joins TRBV28 and TRBJ2-6; possible D gene TRBD2, 6 bases. This sample comprised peripheral blood mononuclear cells (PBMCs), obtained when the disease was refractory, from a patient treated with antithyroid drugs. This TCR was sampled from a female donor with Graves disease. The chain's CDR3 is CASSRRAGANVLTF. Written as DNA, the CDR3 is TGTGCCAGCAGCCGGAGGGCTGGGGCCAACGTCCTGACTTTC. The whole variable domain, remainder taken from reference TRBV28 and TRBJ2-6, is DVKVTQSSRYLVKRTGEKVFLECVQDMDHENMFWYRQDPGLGLRLIYFSYDVKMKEKGDIPEGYSVSREKKERFSLILESASTNQTSMYLCASSRRAGANVLTFGAGSRLTVL.